Shown below are 19 T cell receptor beta chains from a single sample sequenced in a study of T cells in localized non-small cell lung cancer (TCRdb year 2020). Preparation of the library involved the immunoSEQ multiplex PCR assay. Imported from immuneACCESS, the table was reduced by TCRdb to in-frame sequences with V and J called. These copies leave out some clones; in studies compared against another copy, an unresolved V gene accounts for under half, and the cause of the remainder is not known. Recorded for this sample are about 52,000 clones; around 81% of them occurred a single time. The top ten clonotypes cover about 4% of the sample. The sequences come from PBMCs, collected before any cancer treatment. The receptors come from a woman aged 35 to 70 with stage II lung adenocarcinoma.

The rearrangement links TRBV6-6 to TRBJ1-4; unclear D gene. The CDR3 totals 15 residues. Per the germline V gene, CDR1 is MNHNY and CDR2 is SVGAGI (reference sequence). The V and J ends lost 0 bases and 8 bases respectively, with 13 bases between them. The CDR3 spells CASSYSILNREKLFF. The CDR3 DNA reads TGTGCCAGCAGTTACTCGATCTTGAATAGGGAAAAACTGTTTTTT.

This clone turned up a few times. V is TRBV2 and J is TRBJ2-5; D tentatively reads TRBD1 or TRBD2 (5 bases each). CDR1 is SNHLY, CDR2 FYNNEI, per germline. The V gene lost 5 bases and the J gene lost 2 bases, with 6 bases spanning the gap. This CDR3 contains 12 residues. CDR3 nucleotide sequence: TGTGCCAGCAGTTGGGGGCAAGAGACCCAGTACTTC. Translating gives CASSWGQETQYF.

The CDR3 loop is CASSQDSLNEKLFF. In DNA, the CDR3 is TGCGCCAGCAGCCAAGATTCCCTTAATGAAAAACTGTTTTTT. The genes are TRBV4-1 and TRBJ1-4; D is undetermined. CDR3 length equals 14 residues. V lost 0 bases, J lost 4 bases, and 6 bases lay in between. Per germline, CDR1 MGHRA and CDR2 YSYEKL.

There are a few counts of this clone. The V call is TRBV7-2, the J call TRBJ2-2, with D possibly TRBD2 on 5 matching bases. CDR1 is SGHTA, CDR2 FQGNSA, per germline. The germline V and J ends were trimmed by 2 bases and 4 bases, with 14 bases remaining between them. CDR3 size: 16 residues. CDR3 in DNA: TGTGCCAGCAGCTTAAATGGAGCGGCGAGCACCGGGGAGCTGTTTTTT. Its protein is CASSLNGAASTGELFF.

As for this clone: One junction end disagrees with the germline gene, perhaps due to a read error. This sequence joins TRBV2 and TRBJ1-2, with a tentative D call TRBD1 (5 bases). This CDR3 has 11 residues. Germline values: CDR1 SNHLY, CDR2 FYNNEI. For the CDR3, the DNA is TGTGCCAGCAGTGAAGAAGGGGCTGTCGCCTTC. It codes for CASSEEGAVAF.

J is TRBJ1-6 and V is TRBV28; D uncertain. V was cut by 3 bases and J by 7 bases, with 13 bases left in between. This CDR3 is 15 amino acids long. The germline V gene encodes CDR1 MDHEN and CDR2 SYDVKM. DNA for the CDR3: TGTGCCAGCAGTTTGGTTCCTCAGGCGAATTCACCCCTCCACTTT. It translates to CASSLVPQANSPLHF.

The chain couples TRBV29-1 to TRBJ1-4; 7 bases are a match to TRBD1. The CDR3 runs 14 residues. V dropped 6 bases and J dropped 7; count of bases not matched to a gene: 11. The germline V gene has CDR1 SQVTM and CDR2 ANQGSEA. DNA of the CDR3: TGCAGCGTCTCTCAGGGGGTCAATGGTGAAAAACTGTTTTTT. Encoded protein: CSVSQGVNGEKLFF. Supplemented by reference TRBV29-1 and TRBJ1-4, the full variable domain reads SAVISQKPSRDICQRGTSLTIQCQVDSQVTMMFWYRQQPGQSLTLIATANQGSEATYESGFVIDKFPISRPNLTFSTLTVSNMSPEDSSIYLCSVSQGVNGEKLFFGSGTQLSVL.

The chain links TRBV5-6 to TRBJ2-5; tentatively, D is TRBD2 (6 bases). There are 12 residues in the CDR3. The germline gives CDR1 SGHDT, CDR2 YYEEEE. V dropped 1 base and J dropped 7 bases, with 8 bases sitting between them. The CDR3 is CASSLLGGTQYF. CDR3 DNA sequence: TGTGCCAGCAGCTTGCTGGGGGGGACCCAGTACTTC.

This sequence joins TRBV7-9 and TRBJ1-1; D gene uncertain. The V end lost 5 bases, the J end lost 11 bases, and 9 bases lay between the germline ends. Germline CDR1 is SEHNR and CDR2 is FQNEAQ (reference sequence). The CDR3 runs 10 residues. CDR3 protein: CASSLLWAFF. CDR3 coding DNA: TGTGCCAGCAGCCTCCTGTGGGCTTTCTTT.

This chain joins TRBV14 and TRBJ2-1; unclear D gene. Between the trimmed V and J ends, which lost 1 base and 9 bases, there was a span of 16 bases. The CDR3 consists of 15 residues. CDR1 is SGHDN, CDR2 FVKESK, per germline. CDR3 in amino acids: CASSQVKPATGEQFF. In nucleotides, the CDR3 is TGTGCCAGCAGCCAAGTTAAGCCAGCTACGGGTGAGCAGTTCTTC.

The V gene is TRBV13, the J gene TRBJ2-1; D uncertain. The V gene's germline CDR1 is PRHDT and CDR2 FYEKMQ (reference sequence). Trimming left V 1 base short and J 10 bases short, with 14 bases between. The CDR3 covers 14 residues. CDR3: CASSLEAEMREQFF. CDR3 sequence (DNA): TGTGCCAGCAGCTTAGAAGCCGAGATGAGGGAGCAGTTCTTC.

This clone was detected a few times. The chain carries TRBV29-1 and TRBJ2-7; maybe TRBD1 (5 bases). The germline V gene has CDR1 SQVTM and CDR2 ANQGSEA. The V end lost 6 bases, the J end lost 0 bases, and 18 bases lay between the germline ends. The CDR3 covers 15 residues. The CDR3 here is CSVVPGYKSSYEQYF. DNA for the CDR3: TGCAGCGTCGTCCCAGGGTATAAAAGCTCCTACGAGCAGTACTTC.

The rearrangement uses TRBV19 and TRBJ1-1; a weak D match, TRBD1 (6 bases). V was shortened by 4 bases and J by 5 bases, with 11 bases between the two germline ends. The CDR3 runs to 13 residues. Germline CDR1 is LNHDA and CDR2 is SQIVND (reference sequence). The CDR3 region is CASSTGHLTEAFF. CDR3 bases: TGTGCCAGTAGTACGGGACACCTGACTGAAGCTTTCTTT.

The chain combines TRBV19 with TRBJ2-7; D remains unclear. Germline lookup yields CDR1 LNHDA and CDR2 SQIVND (reference sequence). V was trimmed by 3 bases and J by 3 bases, leaving 6 bases between them. The CDR3 extends over 12 amino acids. CDR3 loop: CASSMGSYEQYF. The CDR3 DNA is TGTGCCAGTAGTATGGGCAGCTACGAGCAGTACTTC.

V is TRBV7-8 and J is TRBJ1-6; weak D call: TRBD1 (6 bases). CDR3 length: 17 residues. V was clipped by 1 base and J by 0 bases, with 10 bases between them. Germline CDR1 is SGHVS and CDR2 is FQNEAQ. CDR3 region: CASSLGGQSSYNSPLHF. The CDR3, as DNA: TGTGCCAGCAGCTTAGGCGGACAGAGCTCCTATAATTCACCCCTCCACTTT.

This rearrangement joins TRBV27 to TRBJ2-2, with 9 bases aligning to TRBD1. From germline, CDR1 is MNHEY and CDR2 SMNVEV (reference sequence). The CDR3 has 18 amino acids. With 3 bases clipped from V and 7 bases from J, the junction kept 15 bases outside the gene matches. The CDR3 sequence: CASSLSTPGQGSFGELFF. Here the CDR3 DNA reads TGTGCCAGCAGTTTGTCAACTCCGGGACAGGGATCGTTCGGGGAGCTGTTTTTT.

This clone occurred once. The V gene is TRBV6-1, the J gene TRBJ1-4; 10 bases are a match to TRBD1. The CDR3 length is 17 residues. Looked up from germline, CDR1 is MNHNS and CDR2 is SASEGT. V was pared by 1 base and J by 5 bases, with 7 bases of the junction left unmatched. Here the CDR3 DNA reads TGTGCCAGCAGTGAAGACTTTAGGACAGGGGGAAATGAAAAACTGTTTTTT. Encoded protein: CASSEDFRTGGNEKLFF.

The V call is TRBV9, the J call TRBJ2-3; D is uncertain. The germline gives CDR1 SGDLS, CDR2 YYNGEE. The V end lost 0 bases, the J end lost 6 bases, and 11 bases lay between the germline ends. This CDR3 is built from 14 residues. The CDR3 region is CASSVGSAPDTQYF. The CDR3 bases are TGTGCCAGCAGCGTAGGCTCGGCGCCTGATACGCAGTATTTT.

This chain joins TRBV5-6 and TRBJ1-5; TRBD1 agrees at 8 bases. Germline assignment: CDR1 SGHDT and CDR2 YYEEEE. This CDR3 has 15 residues. The ends lost 4 bases at V and 1 base at J; junction bases unmatched: 4. This chain's CDR3 is CASSTDRVSNQPQHF. The CDR3 coding sequence is TGTGCCAGCAGCACGGACAGGGTAAGCAATCAGCCCCAGCATTTT. Supplemented by reference TRBV5-6 and TRBJ1-5, the full variable domain reads DAGVTQSPTHLIKTRGQQVTLRCSPKSGHDTVSWYQQALGQGPQFIFQYYEEEERQRGNFPDRFSGHQFPNYSSELNVNALLLGDSALYLCASSTDRVSNQPQHFGDGTRLSIL.